The TCR beta chain under discussion was sequenced for a study of blood T cell repertoires in COVID-19. Looking at the study overall: The study drew acute and convalescent COVID-19 samples from the United States, Italy and Spain. Sample material is recorded as cDNA or gDNA derived from T cells, B-cell-depleted T cells, or PBMCs.

Among Cohort 3 donors, those recovered had two negative PCRs, clearance, or symptom resolution. Sequencing was performed with immunoSEQ multiplex PCR; in TCRdb, only in-frame clones are kept and a portion is missing. This sample has some 320,000 clones; over 85% occur once, and the top ten carry roughly 2.6%. The sequenced sample was PBMCs or T cells enriched from blood (not recorded which). The TCR was taken from a man aged 60-69 years who had recovered from COVID-19.

In DNA form, the CDR3 reads TGTGCCAGTAGTATGCGGCGGATGAACACTGAAGCTTTCTTT. Translated: CASSMRRMNTEAFF. V usage is TRBV19 and J usage is TRBJ1-1, with D unresolved. Trimming shortened V by 3 bases and J by 0 bases, and 8 bases separated the two germline ends. Germline CDR1 reads LNHDA; CDR2 reads SQIVND (reference sequence). The CDR3 loop spans 14 amino acids. The full variable domain, rest sourced from reference TRBV19 and TRBJ1-1, is DGGITQSPKYLFRKEGQNVTLSCEQNLNHDAMYWYRQDPGQGLRLIYYSQIVNDFQKGDIAEGYSVSREKKESFPLTVTSAQKNPTAFYLCASSMRRMNTEAFFGQGTRLTVV.